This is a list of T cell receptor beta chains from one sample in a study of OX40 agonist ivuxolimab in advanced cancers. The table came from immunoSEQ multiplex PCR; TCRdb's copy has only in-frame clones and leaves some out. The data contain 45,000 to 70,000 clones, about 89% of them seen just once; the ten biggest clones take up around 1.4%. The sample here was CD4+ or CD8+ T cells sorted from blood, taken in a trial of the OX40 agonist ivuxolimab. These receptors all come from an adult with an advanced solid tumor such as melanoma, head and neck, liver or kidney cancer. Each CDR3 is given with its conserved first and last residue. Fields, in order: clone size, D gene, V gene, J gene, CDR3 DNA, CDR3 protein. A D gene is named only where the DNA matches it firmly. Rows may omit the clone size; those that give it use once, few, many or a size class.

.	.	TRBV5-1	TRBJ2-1	TGCGCCAGCAGCGCCTCAGGGGGGAATGAGCAGTTCTTC	CASSASGGNEQFF
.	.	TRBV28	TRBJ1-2	TGTGCCAGCAGCCCCGCCGGACCTATCTGGGGCTACACCTTC	CASSPAGPIWGYTF
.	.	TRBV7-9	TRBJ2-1	TGTGCCAGCAGAGAGGGGGACATAAACAATGAGCAGTTCTTC	CASREGDINNEQFF
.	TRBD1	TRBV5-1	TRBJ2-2	TGCGCCAGCAGCTTGGACAGGGGCGGGAACACCGGGGAGCTGTTTTTT	CASSLDRGGNTGELFF
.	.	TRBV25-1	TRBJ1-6	TGTGCCAGCAGTGCGGGCTCACCCCTCCACTTT	CASSAGSPLHF
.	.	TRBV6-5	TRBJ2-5	TGTGCCAGCAGACCTACCGGGGCCCAAGAGACCCAGTACTTC	CASRPTGAQETQYF
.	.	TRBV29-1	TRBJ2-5	TGCAGCGTTGAAGTTCACAGGAGGCAGGGGGAGACCCAGTACTTC	CSVEVHRRQGETQYF
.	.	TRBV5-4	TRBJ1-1	TGTGCCAGCAGCTTGGTTGGGGGATTGAACACTGAAGCTTTCTTT	CASSLVGGLNTEAFF
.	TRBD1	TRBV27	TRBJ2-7	TGTGCCAGCAGACGCCTCAGACAGGGGCCGCCCTACGAGCAGTACTTC	CASRRLRQGPPYEQYF
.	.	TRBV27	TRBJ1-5	TGTGCCAGCCGACGAGGGGGATTGAGCAATCAGCCCCAGCATTTT	CASRRGGLSNQPQHF
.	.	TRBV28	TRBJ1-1	TGTGCCAGCAGTTCCCAACGGGAAGCTTTCTTT	CASSSQREAFF
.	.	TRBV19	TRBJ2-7	TGTGCCAGTAGTATAGAAGGTGGAAGCGAGCAGTACTTC	CASSIEGGSEQYF
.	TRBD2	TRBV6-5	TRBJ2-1	TGTGCCAGCAGATTGACTAGCTTTTACAATGAGCAGTTCTTC	CASRLTSFYNEQFF
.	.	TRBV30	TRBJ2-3	TGTGCCTGGACCCCCGGCGATACGCAGTATTTT	CAWTPGDTQYF
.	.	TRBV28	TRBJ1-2	TGTGCCAGCAGTAGTAACTATGGCTACACCTTC	CASSSNYGYTF
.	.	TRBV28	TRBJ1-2	TGTGCCACCTCCATCGGGGTGGAACGGTATGGCTACACCTTC	CATSIGVERYGYTF
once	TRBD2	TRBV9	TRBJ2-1	TGTGCCAGCAGCGTAGGCCTAGCGGGAGGTAGGGATGAGCAGTTCTTC	CASSVGLAGGRDEQFF
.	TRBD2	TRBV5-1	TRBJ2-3	TGCGCCAGCAGCTCCAATAGCGGGAGGGCGACAGATACGCAGTATTTT	CASSSNSGRATDTQYF
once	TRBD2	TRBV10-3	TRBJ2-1	TGTGCCATCAGTGGGGGTACGGGCGGGAGATCGGGCTCCTACAATGAGCAGTTCTTC	CAISGGTGGRSGSYNEQFF
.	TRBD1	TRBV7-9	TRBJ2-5	TGTGCCAGCAGCTTCCCACTACCGGGACAGGGGACAGAGACCCAGTACTTC	CASSFPLPGQGTETQYF
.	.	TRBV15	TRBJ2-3	TGTGCCACCAGCAGAGATCACGGGACGGATACGCAGTATTTT	CATSRDHGTDTQYF
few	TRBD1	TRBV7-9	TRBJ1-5	TGTGCCAGCAGCGGGGGACAGTCACAGCCCCAGCATTTT	CASSGGQSQPQHF
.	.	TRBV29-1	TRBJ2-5	TGCAGCGTTGCTCAGGGTAAAGAGACCCAGTACTTC	CSVAQGKETQYF
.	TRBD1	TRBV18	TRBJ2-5	TGTGCCAGCTCACCCCCGGGACAGGGAGGGGAGACCCAGTACTTC	CASSPPGQGGETQYF
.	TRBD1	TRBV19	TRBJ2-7	TGTGCCAGTAGTAGAGGGGGCCCCTACGAGCAGTACTTC	CASSRGGPYEQYF
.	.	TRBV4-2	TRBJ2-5	TGTGCCAGCAGCCTGACTGGTTCTAGCAGGGGCCTCCGGGAGACCCAGTACTTC	CASSLTGSSRGLRETQYF
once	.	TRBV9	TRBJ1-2	TGTGCCAGCAGCACAAACGGGTACTATGGCTACACCTTC	CASSTNGYYGYTF
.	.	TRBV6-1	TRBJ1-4	TGTGCCAGCACCCGCTCAGGTCTCAATGAAAAACTGTTTTTT	CASTRSGLNEKLFF
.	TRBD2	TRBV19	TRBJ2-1	TGTGCCAGTAGTTCAGCGGGGGGCTTCTACAATGAGCAGTTCTTC	CASSSAGGFYNEQFF
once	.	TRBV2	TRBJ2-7	TGTGCCAGCAGCCCAATTGGGGACGAGCAGTACTTC	CASSPIGDEQYF